A single sample gave rise to the 17 T cell receptor beta chains below, sequenced in a study of molecular identifiers for immune sequencing clone quantification. Each CDR3 protein gets one entry after TCRdb re-called the PCR reads with MiXCR. The table has a few hundred thousand distinct CDR3 sequences, roughly 23% seen once; the top ten hold about 0.7%. The sequenced sample consisted of naive CD8+ T cells from blood, with Jurkat cell RNA spiked in. Subset described: FACS-sorted CD8+CD4-CCR7+CD45RA+ naive T cells. The origin of the receptors is a human donor in good health. Some libraries in this study had Jurkat cell RNA spiked in.

The chain joins TRBV7-9 to TRBJ1-2; D gene unclear. The CDR3 spans 16 residues. V was cut by 3 bases and J by 4 bases, with 18 bases left in between. Germline V gene lookup returns CDR1 SEHNR and CDR2 FQNEAQ (reference sequence). Written as DNA, the CDR3 is TGTGCCAGCAGCTTCTCCCCCACTTTCGGACTCTATGGCTACACCTTC. Translation: CASSFSPTFGLYGYTF.

J is TRBJ2-7 and V is TRBV28, with a weak D call TRBD1 (5 bases). Germline CDR1 and CDR2: MDHEN and SYDVKM. This CDR3 is built from 14 residues. The V and J ends lost 7 bases and 0 bases respectively, with 13 bases between them. Here the CDR3 DNA reads TGTGCCAGCACAGGGCCTAAGAACTCCTACGAGCAGTACTTC. The encoded protein is CASTGPKNSYEQYF.

With regard to this clonotype: Just one base apart from a much larger clone, this may be a read error. The chain is built from TRBV5-6 and TRBJ1-4; D is uncertain. The germline V gene has CDR1 SGHDT and CDR2 YYEEEE. The CDR3 has 15 amino acids. The CDR3 loop is CASSSRAYIFEKMFF. DNA for the CDR3: TGTGCCAGCAGTTCCCGGGCCTATATTTTTGAAAAAATGTTTTTT.

The V and J genes are TRBV9 and TRBJ2-7; 7 bases match TRBD2. Germline values: CDR1 SGDLS, CDR2 YYNGEE. The CDR3 has 15 residues. The V gene end was trimmed by 7 bases and the J gene end by 6 bases; junction bases not matched to a gene: 16. CDR3 DNA sequence: TGTGCCAGCGGCCCATCGGGAGGACGCCGGACCGAGCAGTACTTC. Translated, it gives CASGPSGGRRTEQYF.

The rearrangement uses TRBV27 and TRBJ2-5; D remains ambiguous. The CDR3 is made up of 16 amino acids. Looked up from germline, CDR1 is MNHEY and CDR2 is SMNVEV (reference sequence). Trimming pared 7 bases from V and 1 base from J, leaving 19 bases between. The CDR3 nucleotides are TGTGCCAGCACGTCAGACCCTGGGCAGCTCCAAGAGACCCAGTACTTC. Residues: CASTSDPGQLQETQYF.

DNA of the CDR3: TGTGCCAGCGGGATAGATACGCAGTATTTT. It yields the protein CASGIDTQYF. This rearrangement joins TRBV6-5 to TRBJ2-3; no reliable D call. CDR1 MNHEY and CDR2 SVGAGI come from the germline V gene. The CDR3 has 10 residues. Trimming stripped 8 bases from V and 5 bases from J, with 5 bases between.

The chain joins TRBV6-2 or TRBV6-3 to TRBJ1-6; D is undetermined. V was pared by 6 bases and J by 7 bases, with 10 bases between. Germline V gene data show CDR1 as MNHEY and CDR2 as SVGEGT. The CDR3 has 13 amino acids. CDR3 sequence reads: CASRGGLNSPLHF. The CDR3 nucleotides are TGTGCCAGCAGGGGAGGCCTAAATTCACCCCTCCACTTT.

The table lists this clonotype with many counts. The rearrangement joins TRBV7-9 to TRBJ2-6; 7 positions match TRBD1. J gave up 1 base and V 5 bases, and 11 bases lay outside the gene matches. The germline V gene has CDR1 SEHNR and CDR2 FQNEAQ (reference sequence). The CDR3 is 18 amino acids. CDR3 sequence: CASSPTTGSPSGANVLTF. The CDR3 coding sequence is TGTGCCAGCAGCCCAACGACAGGGAGCCCATCTGGGGCCAACGTCCTGACTTTC.

This clonotype was seen a few times. The chain is built from TRBV11-2 and TRBJ2-1; no reliable D call. Germline CDR1 is SGHAT and CDR2 is FQNNGV. The CDR3 consists of 15 residues. Trimming shortened V by 1 base and J by 3 bases, and 10 bases separated the two germline ends. CDR3 nucleotide sequence: TGTGCCAGCAGCTTAGTTCAGAAGAGCTACAATGAGCAGTTCTTC. This translates into CASSLVQKSYNEQFF.

This clonotype was found many times. The V and J genes are TRBV4-3 and TRBJ2-7, with D possibly TRBD1 on 5 matching bases. Trimming stripped 0 bases from V and 0 bases from J, with 12 bases between. Germline values: CDR1 LGHNA, CDR2 YSLEER. The CDR3 totals 16 residues. The chain's CDR3 is CASSQDLGRVSYEQYF. The DNA of the CDR3 is TGCGCCAGCAGCCAAGATTTGGGCAGGGTCTCCTACGAGCAGTACTTC.

Concerning this clonotype itself: This may be a read error: a much more frequent sequence differs by one nucleotide. This chain joins TRBV7-2 and TRBJ2-1; the D call may be TRBD1 or TRBD2 (5 bases each). Germline V gives CDR1 SGHTA, CDR2 FQGNSA. The CDR3 is 17 amino acids. In DNA form, the CDR3 reads TGTGCCAGCAGCCCGCCACCGGGACCCAGGCCCGGCGATGAGCGGTTCTTC. Protein: CASSPPPGPRPGDERFF. The full variable domain, with the rest looked up from reference TRBV7-2 and TRBJ2-1, is GAGVSQSPSNKVTEKGKDVELRCDPISGHTALYWYRQSLGQGLEFLIYFQGNSAPDKSGLPSDRFSAERTGGSVSTLTIQRTQQEDSAVYLCASSPPPGPRPGDERFFGPGTRLTVL.

For this clonotype: An end of the junction differs from the germline gene, which may be a read error. The chain uses TRBV6-1 and TRBJ2-1; 7 bases line up with TRBD1. CDR1 is MNHNS and CDR2 is SASEGT in the germline V gene. The CDR3 loop spans 16 amino acids. CDR3 sequence (DNA): TGTGCCAGCACCGGACAGGTCGGCAGATTGGTCAATGAGAAGTTCTTC. Translation: CASTGQVGRLVNEKFF.

This clonotype was detected many times. The CDR3, as DNA: TGTGCCAGTAGTCCAGACGGGGGTAGCTACGAGCAGTACTTC. Its translation is CASSPDGGSYEQYF. The V call is TRBV19, the J call TRBJ2-7; maybe TRBD2 (6 bases). The length of the CDR3 is 14 residues. Germline V gene data show CDR1 as LNHDA and CDR2 as SQIVND (reference sequence). V gave up 5 bases and J gave up 3 bases, with 14 bases separating them.

This clonotype has just a few counts. The chain employs TRBV28 and TRBJ1-4, with D unresolved. Between the trimmed V and J ends, which lost 6 bases and 8 bases, there was a span of 22 bases. The germline gives CDR1 MDHEN, CDR2 SYDVKM. There are 16 residues in the CDR3. CDR3 region: CASRALVGIPSEKLFF. In DNA form, the CDR3 reads TGTGCCAGCAGGGCTTTGGTGGGGATCCCTTCAGAAAAACTGTTTTTT.

This clonotype was observed at least ten times. The genes are TRBV12-3 or TRBV12-4 and TRBJ2-6; 7 bases are shared with TRBD1. J was trimmed by 4 bases and V by 4 bases; bases with no gene match: 10. The CDR3 consists of 17 residues. CDR3 bases: TGTGCCAGCAGTTCGGGACCGACAGGGTTAGGGGCCAACGTCCTGACTTTC. It encodes CASSSGPTGLGANVLTF.

This clonotype was picked up many times. J is TRBJ2-3 and V is TRBV11-2, with unresolved D. Trimming left V 2 bases short and J 5 bases short, with 11 bases between. From germline, CDR1 is SGHAT and CDR2 FQNNGV. This CDR3 is 14 amino acids long. The DNA for the CDR3 is TGTGCCAGCAGCTTAAAGGGTGTAGGAGATACGCAGTATTTT. Translation: CASSLKGVGDTQYF.

The chain is built from TRBV25-1 and TRBJ2-7; TRBD1 aligns across 9 bases. CDR3 size: 14 residues. Germline trimming cut 2 bases from V and 4 bases from J; bases unmatched to any gene: 3. Germline loops: CDR1 MGHDK, CDR2 SYGVNS. The CDR3 DNA sequence: TGTGCCAGCAGTGAAGGGGACAGGGATTACGAGCAGTACTTC. Its translation: CASSEGDRDYEQYF.